In this sample, the clone carrying this TCR beta chain turned up once. The CDR3 has 16 amino acids. Germline CDR1 and CDR2: GTSNPN and SVGIG (reference sequence). With V trimmed by 7 bases and J by 5 bases, 15 bases remained unmatched. A multiplex PCR was run with 60 Vbeta primers and 13 Jbeta primers. Assay used: immunoSEQ multiplex PCR; TCRdb lists only in-frame clones, some missing. The sample shows around 130,000 clones, roughly three quarters of them seen only once. The sample belongs to a study of cytomegalovirus exposure and HLA in healthy donors. Study background: Early on, a data release was issued that held 80 million or so unique TCRs from HLA-typed donors.

This sequence was found in a man under 40 in good health and CMV-seronegative. The chain has TRBV30 and TRBJ1-4, with 8 bases that match TRBD1. The sequenced sample was PBMCs. In DNA form, the CDR3 reads TGTGCCTCTCTCCCCGCGCCGGGACAGGAGAATGAAAAACTGTTTTTT. Translating gives CASLPAPGQENEKLFF.